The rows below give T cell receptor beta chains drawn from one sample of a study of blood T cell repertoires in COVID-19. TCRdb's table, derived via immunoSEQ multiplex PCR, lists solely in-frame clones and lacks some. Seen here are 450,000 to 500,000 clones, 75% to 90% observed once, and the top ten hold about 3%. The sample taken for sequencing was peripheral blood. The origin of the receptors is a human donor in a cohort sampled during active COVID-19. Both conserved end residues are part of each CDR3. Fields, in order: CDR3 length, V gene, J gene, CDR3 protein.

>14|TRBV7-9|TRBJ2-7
CASSQSGRGLEQYF
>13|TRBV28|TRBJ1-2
CASSLSGGFGYTF
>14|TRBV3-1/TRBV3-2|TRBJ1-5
CASSQEGLNQPQHF
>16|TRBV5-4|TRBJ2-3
CASSWGNRGPIGTQYF
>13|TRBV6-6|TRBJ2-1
CASSYGQGNEQFF
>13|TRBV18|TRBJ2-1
CASSPRDSGEQFF
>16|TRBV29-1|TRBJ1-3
CSVVGDRGGPGNTIYF
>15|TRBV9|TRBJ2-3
CASSVVERSTDTQYF
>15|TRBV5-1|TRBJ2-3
CASSLEQVLTDTQYF
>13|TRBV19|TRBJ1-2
CASSPYRGDGYTF
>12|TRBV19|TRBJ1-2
CASMQVRYGYTF
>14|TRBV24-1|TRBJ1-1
CATRGPGQGTEAFF
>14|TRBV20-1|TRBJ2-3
CSASRLAGADTQYF
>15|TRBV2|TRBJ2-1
CASRARQGPYNEQFF
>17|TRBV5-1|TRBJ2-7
CASSLDTSGRSSYEQYF
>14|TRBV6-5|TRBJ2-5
CASSLDRGKETQYF
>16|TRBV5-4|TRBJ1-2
CASSLPGLARGDGYTF
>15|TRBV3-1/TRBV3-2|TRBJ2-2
CASSQGRESTGELFF
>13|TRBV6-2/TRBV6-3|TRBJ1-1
CASSFPRSPEAFF
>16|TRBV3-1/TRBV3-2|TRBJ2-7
CASSQDRAGGSYEQYF
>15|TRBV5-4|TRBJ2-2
CASSWRGGDTGELFF
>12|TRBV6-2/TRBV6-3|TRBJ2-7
CASSYTSYEQYF
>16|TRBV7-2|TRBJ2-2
CASSLLGDRGTGELFF
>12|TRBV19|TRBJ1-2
CAQPQGSYGYTF
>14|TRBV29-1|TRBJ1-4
CSAARGRNNEKLFF
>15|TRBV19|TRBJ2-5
CASSSSGTSGETQYF
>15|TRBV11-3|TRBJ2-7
CASSLRDSPTYEQYF
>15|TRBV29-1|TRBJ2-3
CSARRDYPSTDTQYF
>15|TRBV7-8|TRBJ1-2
CASSLDGTGGRGYTF
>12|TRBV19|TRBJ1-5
CASSMDSMPQHF
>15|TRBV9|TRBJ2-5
CASSVAGRGQETQYF
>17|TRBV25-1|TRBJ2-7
CASSLDRSGGLTYEQYF
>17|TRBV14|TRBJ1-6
CASSPRSGSSYNSPLHF
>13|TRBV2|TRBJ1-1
CASRRTENTEAFF
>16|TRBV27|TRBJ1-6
CASSRGTGGNNSPLHF
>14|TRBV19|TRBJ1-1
CASSARTVTTEAFF
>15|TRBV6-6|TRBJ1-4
CASSTRDRVDEKLFF
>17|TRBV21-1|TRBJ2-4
CASSKGGWGQAKNIQYF